Listed below are T cell receptor beta chains from one sample, sequenced in a study of T-cell reconstitution after alpha-beta-depleted transplantation in children. Each CDR3 protein is one row after TCRdb ran MiXCR on the PCR reads. The data contain a few hundred thousand distinct CDR3 sequences, approximately 10% of them seen just once; the ten biggest clones take up less than 2.5%. The sample consisted of PBMCs from the stem cell graft donor, taken from the stem cell graft. These receptors were collected from a human donor who donated a stem cell graft to a child with acute lymphoblastic leukemia. CDR3s include the opening cysteine and the closing phenylalanine or tryptophan. D genes are given only for firm matches. Not every row has a clone size; where given, it reads once, few, many or a size class.

few,TRBJ1-1,NA,TRBV29-1,TGCAGCGTGACGGGGACGAATGCTGAAGCTTTCTTT,CSVTGTNAEAFF
NA,TRBJ2-1,TRBD2,TRBV7-3,TGTGCCAGCAGCTTAAGGCGGTCTAGCGGTACCTCCCACAATGAGCAGTTCTTC,CASSLRRSSGTSHNEQFF
NA,TRBJ2-1,TRBD1,TRBV5-1,TGCGCCAGCAGCCGGGACAGGGGAGACAATGAGCAGTTCTTC,CASSRDRGDNEQFF
NA,TRBJ2-1,NA,TRBV7-2,TGTGCCAGCAGCTTTCCGGGAGTAAACAATGAGCAGTTCTTC,CASSFPGVNNEQFF
NA,TRBJ2-7,TRBD1,TRBV5-6,TGTGCCAACAGCTTGTCTGCAGGGGGTAAATTCTACGAGCAGTACTTC,CANSLSAGGKFYEQYF
NA,TRBJ2-2,TRBD2,TRBV3-1,TGTGCCAGCAGCCAATTTGGATCTAGCGGGATGGGAATGAACACCGGGGAGCTGTTTTTT,CASSQFGSSGMGMNTGELFF
few,TRBJ2-1,NA,TRBV27,TGTGCCAGCAGCCCGGGGGGCGGACCTTACAATGAGCAGTTCTTC,CASSPGGGPYNEQFF
NA,TRBJ1-6,NA,TRBV30,TGTGCCTGGAGTCTCTCCCCAGGGAATTCACCCCTCCACTTT,CAWSLSPGNSPLHF
few,TRBJ1-1,NA,TRBV6-2/TRBV6-3,TGTGCCAGCCTCTCGGCCGGGCGTCGGACTGAAGCTTTCTTT,CASLSAGRRTEAFF
many,TRBJ1-4,NA,TRBV4-3,TGCGCCAGCAGCCAAGGCGGGATTTTTAATGAAAAACTGTTTTTT,CASSQGGIFNEKLFF
few,TRBJ2-3,TRBD1,TRBV5-1,TGCGCCAGCAGCCGCGGGACAGGGGGCCCAGATACGCAGTATTTT,CASSRGTGGPDTQYF
many,TRBJ2-7,TRBD1,TRBV5-6,TGTGCCAGCAGCTTAGACAGGGGCCACGAGCAGTACTTC,CASSLDRGHEQYF
few,TRBJ1-2,NA,TRBV4-3,TGCGCCAGCAGCCAAGATAACGGGGGCCGCTATGGCTACACCTTC,CASSQDNGGRYGYTF
NA,TRBJ2-5,TRBD2,TRBV10-2,TGCGCCAGCAGTGAGTTAAGTATGGCTAGCGGGAGCCAAGAGACCCAGTACTTC,CASSELSMASGSQETQYF
NA,TRBJ1-2,NA,TRBV5-1,TGCGCCAGCAGCCCGGGGCCCGGGGGTAGTGGCTACACCTTC,CASSPGPGGSGYTF
few,TRBJ1-2,NA,TRBV6-5,TGTGCCAGCACTCGAGCCCCGGGAAACTATGGCTACACCTTC,CASTRAPGNYGYTF
few,TRBJ2-7,TRBD1,TRBV5-1,TGCGCCAGCAGCTTGATCCAGGGGGCTTCCTACGAGCAGTACTTC,CASSLIQGASYEQYF
once,TRBJ2-1,NA,TRBV30,TGTGCCTGGAGTGGGTTGCGGGACAATGAGCAGTTCTTC,CAWSGLRDNEQFF
many,TRBJ2-7,NA,TRBV5-1,TGCGCCAGCAGCCCGGGGGACGGGGCCTACGAGCAGTACTTC,CASSPGDGAYEQYF
few,TRBJ1-2,TRBD1,TRBV7-9,TGTGCCAGCAGCTTAGCGGGACAGGGGGCTAACTATGGCTACACCTTC,CASSLAGQGANYGYTF
NA,TRBJ2-7,NA,TRBV18,TGTGCCAGCTCACCACAGGGGAACCCCTACGAGCAGTACTTC,CASSPQGNPYEQYF
NA,TRBJ2-7,TRBD1,TRBV3-1,TGTGCCAGCAGCCTGGGGACAGGGGAGTACGAGCAGTACTTC,CASSLGTGEYEQYF